Detailed here is one TCR beta chain. These data come from a study of blood T cell repertoires in COVID-19. Some clones are missing from TCRdb's copy, which holds only in-frame ones; the method was immunoSEQ multiplex PCR. The sample lists about 48,000 clones; around 90% were seen once. The germline CDR1 and CDR2 sequences are LGHDT and YNNKEL (reference sequence). With 1 base removed from V and 5 bases from J, the gap between germline ends came to 8 bases. The CDR3 contains 13 residues. V is TRBV3-1 (or the pseudogene TRBV3-2) and J is TRBJ1-1; D unresolved. The source is a woman older than 75 with acute or convalescent COVID-19. Sequencing used peripheral blood. CDR3 residues: CASSQVIGTEAFF. In DNA, the CDR3 is TGTGCCAGCAGCCAAGTAATCGGGACTGAAGCTTTCTTT.